The 5 T cell receptor beta chains below all came from one sample that was sequenced in a study. Adaptor-ligated barcode primers were used to amplify TRBV12-4/TRBJ1-2 clonotypes. From the multiplex PCR reads, TCRdb called clonotypes with MiXCR, one entry per CDR3 protein. Seen here are fewer than 1,500 distinct CDR3 sequences, approximately 22% observed once, and the top ten hold 10%. The sample consisted of memory CD4+ T cells sorted from blood. Subset in this sample: memory CD4+ T cells, CD4+CD45RO+CD25-. The receptors derive from a female donor with breast cancer.

The V gene is TRBV12-3 or TRBV12-4, the J gene TRBJ1-2, with D hard to call. The CDR3 sequence is 13 residues long. V lost 5 bases to trimming and J lost 0 bases, with 7 bases between them. This chain's CDR3 is CASSSGANYGYTF. The CDR3 DNA reads TGTGCCAGCAGTAGTGGCGCTAACTATGGCTACACCTTC.

This clonotype is deemed large. J is TRBJ1-2 and V is TRBV12-3 or TRBV12-4; 7 bases fit TRBD1. This CDR3 has 15 residues. V shed 3 bases, J shed 7 bases, and the junction held 11 bases outside the gene matches. DNA of the CDR3: TGTGCCAGCAGTTTGGGCCCGGGACAGCAATCTGGCTACACCTTC. Translation: CASSLGPGQQSGYTF.

The chain recombines TRBV12-3 or TRBV12-4 with TRBJ1-2; 8 nucleotides match TRBD1. V was clipped by 6 bases and J by 3 bases; unmatched bases: 0. The CDR3 spans 12 residues. The CDR3, as DNA: TGTGCCAGCAGGACAGGGGACTATGGCTACACCTTC. Its translation: CASRTGDYGYTF.

This clonotype is labeled as medium-sized. The chain joins TRBV12-3 or TRBV12-4 to TRBJ1-2; D is unclear. V lost 7 bases and J 2 bases, leaving 11 bases between the germline ends. This CDR3 contains 13 residues. The DNA for the CDR3 is TGTGCCAGCAAACTTACCGGGAACTATGGCTACACCTTC. Its protein is CASKLTGNYGYTF.

The chain carries TRBV12-3 or TRBV12-4 and TRBJ1-2, with a possible D match to TRBD1 (5 bases). The CDR3 is 13 amino acids. V shed 8 bases and J shed 4 bases, with 14 bases lying between them. The DNA for the CDR3 is TGTGCCAGCGGTCAGGGTACGAGCTATGGCTACACCTTC. Translation gives CASGQGTSYGYTF.